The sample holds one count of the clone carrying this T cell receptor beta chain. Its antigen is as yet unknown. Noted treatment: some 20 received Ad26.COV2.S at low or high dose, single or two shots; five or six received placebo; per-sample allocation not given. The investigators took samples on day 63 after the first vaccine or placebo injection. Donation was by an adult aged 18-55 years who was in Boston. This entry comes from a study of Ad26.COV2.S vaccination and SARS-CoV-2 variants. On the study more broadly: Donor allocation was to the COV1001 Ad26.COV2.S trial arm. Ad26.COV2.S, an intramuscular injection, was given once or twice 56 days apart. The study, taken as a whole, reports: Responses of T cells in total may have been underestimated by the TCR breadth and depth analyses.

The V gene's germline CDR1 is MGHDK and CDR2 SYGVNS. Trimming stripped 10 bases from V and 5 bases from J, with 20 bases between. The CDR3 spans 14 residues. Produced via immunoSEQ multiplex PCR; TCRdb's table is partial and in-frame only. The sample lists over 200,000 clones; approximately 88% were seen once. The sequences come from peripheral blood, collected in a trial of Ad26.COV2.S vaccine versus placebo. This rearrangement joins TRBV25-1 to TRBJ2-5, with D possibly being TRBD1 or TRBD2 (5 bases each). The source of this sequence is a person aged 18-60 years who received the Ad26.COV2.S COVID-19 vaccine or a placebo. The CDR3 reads CATSGIQATETQYF. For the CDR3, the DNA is TGTGCCACCTCGGGAATACAGGCAACGGAGACCCAGTACTTC.